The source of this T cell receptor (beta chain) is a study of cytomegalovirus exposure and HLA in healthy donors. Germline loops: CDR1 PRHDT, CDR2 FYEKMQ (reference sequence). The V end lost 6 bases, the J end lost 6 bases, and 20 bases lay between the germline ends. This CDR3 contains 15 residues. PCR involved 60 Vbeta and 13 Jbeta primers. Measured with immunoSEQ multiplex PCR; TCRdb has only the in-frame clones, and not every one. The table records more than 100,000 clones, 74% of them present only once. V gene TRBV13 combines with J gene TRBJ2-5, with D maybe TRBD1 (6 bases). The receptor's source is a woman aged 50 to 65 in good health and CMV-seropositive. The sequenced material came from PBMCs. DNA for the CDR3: TGTGCCAGCAGAGAGACAGGAAACCCCGGACAGACCCAGTACTTC. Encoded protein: CASRETGNPGQTQYF.